This TCR beta chain was sequenced during a study of blood T cell repertoires in COVID-19. At the level of the study: Sources were T cells, B-cell-depleted T cells, or PBMCs; the material itself was cDNA or gDNA.

On this clone: Within the sample, other DNA sequences also encode this same CDR3.

As handled by the study authors: Nucleated cell counts were estimated from reference gene primer amplification. Data came from immunoSEQ multiplex PCR; TCRdb stores just in-frame clones and leaves some out. Clone size and V and J calls were adopted from that table, with D and trimming inferred from the DNA. Found here are some 70,000 clones, more than 70% of them singletons; the top ten hold around 13%. This CDR3 spans 14 amino acids. J was trimmed by 2 bases and V by 4 bases; bases with no gene match: 2. CDR1 is LGHNA, CDR2 YNFKEQ, per germline. The chain recombines TRBV4-2 with TRBJ1-1; 9 positions agree with TRBD1. The clonotype comes from a man in his forties or fifties with COVID-19, enrolled during active disease. The source material was peripheral blood. The CDR3 is CASSRGQGNTEAFF. The DNA for the CDR3 is TGTGCCAGCAGCCGGGGACAGGGTAACACTGAAGCTTTCTTT.